The 18 T cell receptor beta chains reported below all come from one sample, sequenced in a study of vaccination and CD4 T cells after COVID-19. Cultured CD4+ T cell DNA was sequenced using the Oncomine TCR Beta short-read assay. TCRdb fed the PCR reads into MiXCR, producing one record per CDR3 protein. The table shows about 15,000 distinct CDR3 sequences, with about 73% occurring only once. Treatment reported: roughly 11-day PBMC culture with coronavirus spike peptide pools or control peptides (ViraFEST assay). No antigen is known for these receptors. The sample comprised CD4+ T cells from blood, cultured in vitro. The receptors come from a human donor who had recovered from COVID-19.

V usage is TRBV27 and J usage is TRBJ1-1; tentatively, D is TRBD1 (5 bases). CDR3 length: 13 residues. Trimming took 2 bases from V and 13 from J, leaving 17 bases between them. Germline V CDR1 and CDR2: MNHEY, SMNVEV (reference sequence). CDR3 sequence (DNA): TGTGCCAGCAGTTTAGAGGGGACGGGGATTAGTTTCTTT. Its translation: CASSLEGTGISFF.

A few counts support this clonotype. J is TRBJ1-5 and V is TRBV20-1, with TRBD1 as a possible D gene (5 bases). CDR3 length: 14 residues. Trimming removed 7 bases at V and 0 bases at J, with 13 bases between. Germline loops: CDR1 DFQATT, CDR2 SNEGSKA (reference sequence). CDR3 loop: CSGRDSTSNQPQHF. In nucleotides, the CDR3 is TGCAGTGGCAGGGACTCGACTAGCAATCAGCCCCAGCATTTT.

The chain joins TRBV7-9 to TRBJ1-2, with D possibly matching TRBD1 (5 bases). CDR3 size: 16 residues. With 5 bases removed from V and 5 bases from J, the gap between germline ends came to 21 bases. In germline, CDR1 is SEHNR, CDR2 FQNEAQ (reference sequence). Here the CDR3 reads CASSTFGAQLGYGYTF. In nucleotides, the CDR3 is TGTGCCAGCAGCACCTTCGGGGCACAACTTGGTTATGGCTACACCTTC.

By sample fraction, this clonotype is large (0.1 to 1%). V and J are TRBV20-1 and TRBJ1-3; D is undetermined. V was cut by 6 bases and J by 3 bases, with 9 bases left in between. Per germline, CDR1 DFQATT and CDR2 SNEGSKA (reference sequence). This CDR3 region has 12 residues. CDR3 bases: TGCAGTGCGGCGGTCCATGGAAACACCATATATTTT. Its protein product is CSAAVHGNTIYF.

J is TRBJ1-2 and V is TRBV28, with 9 bases lining up with TRBD1. The CDR3 consists of 14 residues. V trimming: 1 base; J trimming: 6 bases; junction bases outside the gene matches: 3. Germline CDR1 is MDHEN and CDR2 is SYDVKM. CDR3 sequence (DNA): TGTGCCAGCAGTTTATACCGACAGGGGGATGGCTACACCTTC. Translating gives CASSLYRQGDGYTF.

The V call is TRBV2, the J call TRBJ2-5, with TRBD1 identical over 8 bases. Losses at the gene ends were 9 bases for V and 2 bases for J; bases not matched to a gene: 23. Germline assignment: CDR1 SNHLY and CDR2 FYNNEI. This CDR3 is 19 amino acids long. CDR3 nucleotides: TGTGCCAGATCGGGTTCGGGACAGGCCACCAAAACTATTCAAGAGACCCAGTACTTC. Translation gives CARSGSGQATKTIQETQYF.

V usage is TRBV24-1 and J usage is TRBJ2-3; TRBD1 matches 7 bases. The CDR3 sequence is 18 residues long. Unmatched junction bases numbered 12, after V lost 3 bases and J lost 1 base. Per germline, CDR1 KGHDR and CDR2 SFDVKD. CDR3 DNA: TGTGCCACCAGTGATCTACCCTTGACAGGGTCGGGCACAGATACGCAGTATTTT. As protein: CATSDLPLTGSGTDTQYF.

This chain connects TRBV7-2 to TRBJ2-5, with TRBD2 matching over 9 bases. Per the germline V gene, CDR1 is SGHTA and CDR2 is FQGNSA. The CDR3 contains 16 residues. Losses at the gene ends were 5 bases for V and 9 bases for J; bases not matched to a gene: 16. The CDR3 coding sequence is TGTGCCAGCAGCCCCGTACTAGCGGGTGGGGGCGAGGCCCAGTACTTC. Encoded protein: CASSPVLAGGGEAQYF.

The rearrangement uses TRBV5-4 and TRBJ1-6; unclear D gene. The CDR3 is 12 amino acids. Trimming pared 7 bases from V and 7 bases from J, leaving 9 bases between. CDR1 is SGHNT and CDR2 is YYREEE in the germline V gene (reference sequence). CDR3 coding DNA: TGTGCCAGCTCGGACGGGAATTCACCCCTCCACTTT. It yields the protein CASSDGNSPLHF.

The CDR3 DNA reads TGTGCCAGCAGCAAAGACAGGGGCGAAACCTATGGCTACACCTTC. This sequence encodes CASSKDRGETYGYTF. This chain uses TRBV7-9 with TRBJ1-2, with 8 bases fitting TRBD1. This CDR3 has 15 amino acids. Unmatched junction bases numbered 9, after V lost 5 bases and J lost 4 bases. The germline CDR1 and CDR2 sequences are SEHNR and FQNEAQ (reference sequence). The complete variable domain, with remaining parts taken from reference TRBV7-9 and TRBJ1-2, reads DTGVSQNPRHKITKRGQNVTFRCDPISEHNRLYWYRQTLGQGPEFLTYFQNEAQLEKSRLLSDRFSAERPKGSFSTLEIQRTEQGDSAMYLCASSKDRGETYGYTFGSGTRLTVV.

In this sample, this clonotype turned up a few times. This chain uses TRBV2 with TRBJ2-7; no clear D gene. V lost 3 bases to trimming and J lost 0 bases, with 9 bases between them. Germline assignment: CDR1 SNHLY and CDR2 FYNNEI. The CDR3 is made up of 14 amino acids. CDR3 nucleotide sequence: TGTGCCAGCAGTGAGACAACCAGCTCCTACGAGCAGTACTTC. Encoded protein: CASSETTSSYEQYF.

V gene TRBV11-2 combines with J gene TRBJ2-7, with 11 bases fitting TRBD2. This CDR3 contains 17 residues. V lost 5 bases, J lost 3 bases, and 12 bases stayed unmatched. Per the germline V gene, CDR1 is SGHAT and CDR2 is FQNNGV. The DNA of the CDR3 is TGTGCCAGCAGCCCCGGGACTAGCGGTGCTAAGGACTACGAGCAGTACTTC. Protein: CASSPGTSGAKDYEQYF.

Concerning this clonotype itself: One junction end does not reproduce the germline sequence, and a read error may be involved. V usage is TRBV20-1 and J usage is TRBJ1-2; no definite D call. CDR3 length: 12 amino acids. CDR1 DFQATT and CDR2 SNEGSKA come from the germline V gene (reference sequence). This CDR3 is CSASLQHYGYTF. In DNA form, the CDR3 reads TGTAGTGCTAGTCTACAGCACTATGGCTACACCTTC.

This chain connects TRBV12-3 or TRBV12-4 to TRBJ2-7; 13 positions match TRBD2. With 5 bases clipped from V and 2 bases from J, the junction kept 6 bases outside the gene matches. The CDR3 has 16 residues. The CDR3 protein is CASSRGLAGDPYEQYF. The DNA for the CDR3 is TGTGCCAGCAGTCGAGGACTAGCGGGAGATCCCTACGAGCAGTACTTC.

This clonotype occurred a few times. The chain links TRBV19 to TRBJ1-2; weak D call: TRBD1 (6 bases). V was trimmed by 3 bases and J by 8 bases, leaving 13 bases between them. This CDR3 is 13 amino acids long. CDR1 LNHDA and CDR2 SQIVND come from the germline V gene (reference sequence). The CDR3 nucleotides read TGTGCCAGTAGTATCAGGGGAGGGAAAGGCTACACCTTC. Residues: CASSIRGGKGYTF.

This clonotype was picked up one time. The chain links TRBV7-2 to TRBJ1-2, with a possible D match to TRBD1 (5 bases). This CDR3 has 14 amino acids. The germline V and J ends were trimmed by 5 bases and 7 bases, with 17 bases remaining between them. The germline V gene has CDR1 SGHTA and CDR2 FQGNSA. The CDR3 loop reads CASSPAGPSGGYTF. DNA of the CDR3: TGTGCCAGCAGCCCAGCAGGGCCCTCCGGTGGCTACACCTTC.

The chain combines TRBV11-2 with TRBJ2-7; D is unresolved. V dropped 1 base and J dropped 6 bases, with 16 bases sitting between them. Per the germline V gene, CDR1 is SGHAT and CDR2 is FQNNGV. This CDR3 spans 15 amino acids. CDR3 sequence (DNA): TGTGCCAGCAGCTTAGGTATGGGCACCCCCTTCGAGCAGTACTTC. Its protein product is CASSLGMGTPFEQYF.

This chain joins TRBV7-2 and TRBJ1-2; tentative D call: TRBD1 (5 bases). CDR3 size: 15 residues. Between the trimmed V and J ends, which lost 3 bases and 6 bases, there was a span of 17 bases. The germline V gene encodes CDR1 SGHTA and CDR2 FQGNSA. CDR3 sequence (DNA): TGTGCCAGCAGCTTCTGGGTGGGGCCTACCCATGGCTACACCTTC. Translation: CASSFWVGPTHGYTF.